This T cell receptor (beta chain) was retrieved from a study of blood T cell repertoires in COVID-19. Authors' analysis steps: How many nucleated cells were present was estimated from reference gene primer amplification. Using immunoSEQ multiplex PCR, the repertoire was profiled, and TCRdb retains in-frame clones only, with some absent. That table is the source of V, J and clone size, and D and trimming were worked out from the DNA. The sample contains about 280,000 clones, 87% of which appear only once. Germline CDR1 is SNHLY and CDR2 is FYNNEI. The length of the CDR3 is 12 residues. V lost 4 bases, J lost 6 bases, and 8 bases lay in between.

This sequence originates from a woman in her forties or fifties who had recovered from COVID-19. The sequenced sample was peripheral blood. The gene calls are TRBV2 and TRBJ2-3; weak D call: TRBD1 (5 bases). The CDR3 bases are TGTGCCAGCAGTGGCAGGGTGGATACGCAGTATTTT. This gives the protein CASSGRVDTQYF.